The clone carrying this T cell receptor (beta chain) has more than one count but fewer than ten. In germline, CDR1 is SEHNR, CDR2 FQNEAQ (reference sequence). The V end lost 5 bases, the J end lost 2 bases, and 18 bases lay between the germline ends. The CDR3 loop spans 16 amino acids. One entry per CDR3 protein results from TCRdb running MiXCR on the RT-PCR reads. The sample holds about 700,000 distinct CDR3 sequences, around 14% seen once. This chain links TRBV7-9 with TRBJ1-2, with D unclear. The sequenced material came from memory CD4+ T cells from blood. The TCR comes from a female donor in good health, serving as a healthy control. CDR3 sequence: CASSPESWARNYGYTF. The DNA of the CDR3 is TGTGCCAGCAGCCCCGAATCGTGGGCAAGAAACTATGGCTACACCTTC.